This entry describes one T cell receptor (beta chain). Its antigen remains unidentified. The CDR3 length is 14 residues. The germline V gene encodes CDR1 MNHNS and CDR2 SASEGT. The germline V and J ends were trimmed by 8 bases and 0 bases, with 11 bases remaining between them. This entry is derived from a study of T cells in Graves' hyperthyroidism and ophthalmopathy. Overall study results and limits: The model's output predicted ophthalmopathy at a median of roughly seven months prior to onset. Most expanded thyroid clonotypes above 0.001 recurred in blood. In the analysis, a 13 V-J model separated ophthalmopathy from stable hyperthyroidism.

Template material for amplifying TCR beta CDR3 regions consisted of RNA transcripts. The HTBI primer set drove a first-round RT-PCR of the TCR CDR3. TCRdb reanalysed the multiplex PCR reads using MiXCR and keeps one entry per CDR3 protein. Counted here are 550,000 to 800,000 distinct CDR3 sequences, approximately 15% occurring once; the ten biggest clones make up 15% to 18%. This TCR derives from a man aged 45-65 years with Graves' hyperthyroidism. Sequenced: blood. This chain links TRBV6-1 with TRBJ1-5; D is ambiguous. DNA for the CDR3: TGTGCCAGCGCAAGATTCGATAGCAATCAGCCCCAGCATTTT. This codes for CASARFDSNQPQHF.